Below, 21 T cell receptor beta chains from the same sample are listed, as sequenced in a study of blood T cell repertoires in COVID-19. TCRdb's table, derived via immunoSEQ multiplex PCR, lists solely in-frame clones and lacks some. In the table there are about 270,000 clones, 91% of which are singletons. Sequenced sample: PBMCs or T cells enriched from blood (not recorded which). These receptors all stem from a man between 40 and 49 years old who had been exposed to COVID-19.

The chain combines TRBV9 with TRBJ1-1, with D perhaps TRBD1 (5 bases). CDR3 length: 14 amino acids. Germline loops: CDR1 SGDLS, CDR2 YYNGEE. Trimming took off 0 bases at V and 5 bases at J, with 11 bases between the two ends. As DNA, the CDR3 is TGTGCCAGCAGCGTAGAGCACGGGGGTACTGAAGCTTTCTTT. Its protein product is CASSVEHGGTEAFF. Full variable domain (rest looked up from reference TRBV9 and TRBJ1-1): DSGVTQTPKHLITATGQRVTLRCSPRSGDLSVYWYQQSLDQGLQFLIQYYNGEERAKGNILERFSAQQFPDLHSELNLSSLELGDSALYFCASSVEHGGTEAFFGQGTRLTVV.

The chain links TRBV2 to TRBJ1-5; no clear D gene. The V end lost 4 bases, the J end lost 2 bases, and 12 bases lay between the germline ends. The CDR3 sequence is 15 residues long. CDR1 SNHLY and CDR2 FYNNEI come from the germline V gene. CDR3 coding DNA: TGTGCCAGCAGTGTGGTTAGCACGGGCAATCAGCCCCAGCATTTT. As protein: CASSVVSTGNQPQHF.

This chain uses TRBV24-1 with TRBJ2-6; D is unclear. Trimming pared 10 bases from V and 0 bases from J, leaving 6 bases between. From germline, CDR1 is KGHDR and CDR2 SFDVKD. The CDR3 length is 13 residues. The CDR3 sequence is CATELSGANVLTF. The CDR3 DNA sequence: TGTGCCACAGAACTCTCTGGGGCCAACGTCCTGACTTTC.

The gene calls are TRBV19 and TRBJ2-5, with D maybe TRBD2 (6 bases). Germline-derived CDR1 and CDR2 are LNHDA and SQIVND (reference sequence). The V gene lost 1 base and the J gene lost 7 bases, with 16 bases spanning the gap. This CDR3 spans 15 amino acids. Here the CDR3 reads CASSIVRQTGVTQYF. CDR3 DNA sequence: TGTGCCAGTAGTATAGTGCGTCAAACGGGGGTGACCCAGTACTTC.

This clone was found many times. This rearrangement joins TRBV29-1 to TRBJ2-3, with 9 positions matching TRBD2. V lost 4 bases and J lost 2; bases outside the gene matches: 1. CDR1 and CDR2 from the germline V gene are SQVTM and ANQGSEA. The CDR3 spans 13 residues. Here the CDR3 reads CSVVAGDTDTQYF. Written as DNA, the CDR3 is TGCAGCGTTGTAGCGGGAGACACAGATACGCAGTATTTT.

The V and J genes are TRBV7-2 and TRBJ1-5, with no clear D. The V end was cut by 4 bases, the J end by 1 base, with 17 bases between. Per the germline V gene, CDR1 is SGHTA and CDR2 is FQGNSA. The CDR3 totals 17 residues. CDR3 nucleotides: TGTGCCAGCAGCTCAAACTACGGATCGAGGAGCAATCAGCCCCAGCATTTT. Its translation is CASSSNYGSRSNQPQHF. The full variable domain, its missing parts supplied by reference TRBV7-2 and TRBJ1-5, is GAGVSQSPSNKVTEKGKDVELRCDPISGHTALYWYRQSLGQGLEFLIYFQGNSAPDKSGLPSDRFSAERTGGSVSTLTIQRTQQEDSAVYLCASSSNYGSRSNQPQHFGDGTRLSIL.

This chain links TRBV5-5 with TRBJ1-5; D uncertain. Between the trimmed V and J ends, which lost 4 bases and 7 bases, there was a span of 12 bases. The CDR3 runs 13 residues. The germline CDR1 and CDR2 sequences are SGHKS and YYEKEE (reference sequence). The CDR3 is CASSKGGQQPQHF. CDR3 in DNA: TGTGCCAGCAGCAAGGGAGGTCAACAGCCCCAGCATTTT.

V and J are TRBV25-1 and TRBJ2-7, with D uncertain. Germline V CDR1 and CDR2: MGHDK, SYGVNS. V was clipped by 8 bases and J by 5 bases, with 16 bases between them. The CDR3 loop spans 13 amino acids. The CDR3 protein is CASGSRGTDEQYF. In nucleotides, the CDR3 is TGTGCCAGCGGCTCGAGAGGTACGGACGAGCAGTACTTC.

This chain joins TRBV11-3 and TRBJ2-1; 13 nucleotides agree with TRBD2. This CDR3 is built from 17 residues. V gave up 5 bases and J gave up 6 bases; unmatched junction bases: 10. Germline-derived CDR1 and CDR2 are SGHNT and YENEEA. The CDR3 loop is CASSPSRTSGRPNEQFF. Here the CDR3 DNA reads TGTGCCAGCAGCCCTTCCCGGACTAGCGGGAGACCCAATGAGCAGTTCTTC.

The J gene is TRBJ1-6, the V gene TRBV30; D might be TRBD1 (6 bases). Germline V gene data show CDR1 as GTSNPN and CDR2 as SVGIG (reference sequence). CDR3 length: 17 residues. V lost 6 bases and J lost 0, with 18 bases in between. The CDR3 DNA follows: TGTGCCTGTAATTTCCGGGACACGAGCTCCTATAATTCACCCCTCCACTTT. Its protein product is CACNFRDTSSYNSPLHF.

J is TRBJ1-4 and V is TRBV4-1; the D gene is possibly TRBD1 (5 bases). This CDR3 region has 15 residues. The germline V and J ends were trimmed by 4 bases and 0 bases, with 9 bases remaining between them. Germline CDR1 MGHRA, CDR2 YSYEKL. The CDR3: CASSRPGTTNEKLFF. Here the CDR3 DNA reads TGCGCCAGCAGCCGTCCAGGGACAACTAATGAAAAACTGTTTTTT.

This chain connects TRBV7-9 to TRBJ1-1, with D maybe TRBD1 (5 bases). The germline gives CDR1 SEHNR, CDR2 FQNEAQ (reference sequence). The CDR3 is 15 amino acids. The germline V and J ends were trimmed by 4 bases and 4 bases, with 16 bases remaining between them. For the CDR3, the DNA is TGTGCCAGCAGCTCCCTTAACCAGGGTGGCACTGAAGCTTTCTTT. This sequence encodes CASSSLNQGGTEAFF.

The CDR3 sequence: CASSQDTGTGDEKLFF. The CDR3 DNA sequence: TGCGCCAGCAGCCAAGACACCGGGACAGGGGATGAAAAACTGTTTTTT. This chain joins TRBV4-3 and TRBJ1-4; 10 positions agree with TRBD1. Per germline, CDR1 LGHNA and CDR2 YSLEER. Losses at the gene ends were 0 bases for V and 6 bases for J; bases not matched to a gene: 4. The CDR3 runs to 16 residues.

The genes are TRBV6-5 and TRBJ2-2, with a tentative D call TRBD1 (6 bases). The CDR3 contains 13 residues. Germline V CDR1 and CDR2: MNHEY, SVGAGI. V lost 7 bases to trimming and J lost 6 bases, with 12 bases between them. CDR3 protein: CASTGVNPGELFF. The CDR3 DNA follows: TGTGCCAGCACAGGGGTAAACCCCGGGGAGCTGTTTTTT.

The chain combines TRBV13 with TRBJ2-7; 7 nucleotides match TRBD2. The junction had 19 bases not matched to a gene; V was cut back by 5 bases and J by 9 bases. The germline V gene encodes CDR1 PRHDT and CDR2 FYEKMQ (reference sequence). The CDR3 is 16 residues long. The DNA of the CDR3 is TGTGCCAGCAGCCCCCGGGGTGGTGGGAGGGCGGGCGTGCAGTACTTC. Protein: CASSPRGGGRAGVQYF.

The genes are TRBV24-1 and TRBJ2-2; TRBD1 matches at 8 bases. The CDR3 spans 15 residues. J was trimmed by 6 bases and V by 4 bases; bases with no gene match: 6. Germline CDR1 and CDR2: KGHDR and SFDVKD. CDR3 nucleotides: TGTGCCACCAGTGACACAAAACAGGGGGCCGGGGAGCTGTTTTTT. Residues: CATSDTKQGAGELFF.

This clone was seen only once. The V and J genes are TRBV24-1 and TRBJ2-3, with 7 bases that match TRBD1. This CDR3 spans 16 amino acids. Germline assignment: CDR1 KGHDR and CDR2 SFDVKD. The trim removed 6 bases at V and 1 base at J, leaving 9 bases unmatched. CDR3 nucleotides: TGTGCCACCAGTTCTCTCGGGACAGTGGGCACAGATACGCAGTATTTT. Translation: CATSSLGTVGTDTQYF.

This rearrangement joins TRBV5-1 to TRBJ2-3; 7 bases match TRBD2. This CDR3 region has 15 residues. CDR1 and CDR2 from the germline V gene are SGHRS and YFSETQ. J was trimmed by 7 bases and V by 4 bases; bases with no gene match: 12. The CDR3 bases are TGCGCCAGCAGCCGGGAAAGGACTAGTGTAAATACGCAGTATTTT. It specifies CASSRERTSVNTQYF.

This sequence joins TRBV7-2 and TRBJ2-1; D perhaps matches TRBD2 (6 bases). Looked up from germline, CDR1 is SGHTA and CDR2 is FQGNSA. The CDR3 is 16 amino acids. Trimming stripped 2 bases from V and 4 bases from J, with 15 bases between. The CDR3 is CASSLTAGTVYNEQFF. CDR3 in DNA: TGTGCCAGCAGCTTAACGGCGGGAACGGTTTACAATGAGCAGTTCTTC.

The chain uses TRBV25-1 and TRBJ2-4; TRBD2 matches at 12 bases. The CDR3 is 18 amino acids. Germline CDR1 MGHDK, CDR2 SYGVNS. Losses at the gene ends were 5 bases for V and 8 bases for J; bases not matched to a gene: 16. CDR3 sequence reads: CASSSSPETSGRSYIQYF. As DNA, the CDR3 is TGTGCCAGCAGTTCCTCTCCCGAGACTAGCGGGAGATCCTACATTCAGTACTTC.

The CDR3 DNA sequence: TGTGCCAGCAGAGAGTCTTCTGGAAACACCATATATTTT. Translation gives CASRESSGNTIYF. This chain links TRBV25-1 with TRBJ1-3; unclear D gene. The CDR3 covers 13 residues. Trimming took 6 bases from V and 1 from J, leaving 7 bases between them. Per the germline V gene, CDR1 is MGHDK and CDR2 is SYGVNS.